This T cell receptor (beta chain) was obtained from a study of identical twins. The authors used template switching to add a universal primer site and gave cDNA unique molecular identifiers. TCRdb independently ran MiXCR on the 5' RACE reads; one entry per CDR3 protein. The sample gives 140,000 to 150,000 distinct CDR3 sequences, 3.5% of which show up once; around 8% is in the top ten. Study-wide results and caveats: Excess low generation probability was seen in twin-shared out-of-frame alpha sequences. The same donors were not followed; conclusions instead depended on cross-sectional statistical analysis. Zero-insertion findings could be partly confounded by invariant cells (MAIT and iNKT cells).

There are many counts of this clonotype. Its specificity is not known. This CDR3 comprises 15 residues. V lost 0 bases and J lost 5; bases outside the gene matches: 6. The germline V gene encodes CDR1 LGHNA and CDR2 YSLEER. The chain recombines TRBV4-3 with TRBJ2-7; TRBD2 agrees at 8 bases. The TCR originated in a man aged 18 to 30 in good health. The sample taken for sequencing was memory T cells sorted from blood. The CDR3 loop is CASSQEWREVDEQYF. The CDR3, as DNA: TGCGCCAGCAGCCAAGAGTGGCGGGAGGTGGACGAGCAGTACTTC.